This TCR beta chain was sequenced during a study of blood T cell repertoires in COVID-19. At the level of the study: Nucleic acid was either cDNA or gDNA, and it came from T cells, B-cell-depleted T cells, or PBMCs.

Per the study methods: Scientists estimated how many nucleated cells there were by amplifying reference gene primers. The protocol was immunoSEQ multiplex PCR, while the TCRdb copy is restricted to in-frame clones and leaves out a portion. D and trimming were read from the DNA, whereas the V and J calls and clone size are those reported in that table. The sample holds 100,000 or so clones; just over 90% are singletons and the top ten take roughly 1.9%. The CDR3 consists of 13 residues. Germline trimming cut 6 bases from V and 5 bases from J; bases unmatched to any gene: 5. The rearrangement uses TRBV12-3 or TRBV12-4 and TRBJ2-7, with TRBD1 matching over 9 bases. The sequence came from a man aged 45-65 years with active COVID-19. Source material: peripheral blood. The CDR3 spells CASSRDRVNEQYF. The CDR3 DNA reads TGTGCCAGCAGCCGGGACAGGGTGAACGAGCAGTACTTC.